The 11 T cell receptor beta chains listed next were all sequenced from one sample in a study of control samples from healthy donors and cancer patients. This table comes from immunoSEQ multiplex PCR, and its TCRdb copy is limited to in-frame clones, with some not included. The data hold approximately 49,000 clones, with over 85% observed a single time. Input material: PBMCs. The receptor set was obtained from a man aged 35-49 years with colorectal cancer.

This clone was detected a few times. This chain uses TRBV18 with TRBJ1-2; TRBD1 agrees at 9 bases. The CDR3 extends over 14 amino acids. V trimming: 2 bases; J trimming: 4 bases; junction bases outside the gene matches: 2. The germline V gene has CDR1 KGHSH and CDR2 LQKENI. The CDR3: CASSPWTGAYGYTF. The DNA for the CDR3 is TGTGCCAGCTCACCATGGACAGGGGCCTATGGCTACACCTTC.

This chain links TRBV25-1 with TRBJ1-2, with D perhaps TRBD1 (6 bases). Trimming took 6 bases from V and 3 from J, leaving 17 bases between them. This CDR3 is built from 15 residues. Germline-derived CDR1 and CDR2 are MGHDK and SYGVNS. CDR3 sequence (DNA): TGTGCCAGCAGGGATGGGGGGCTAGGGGACTATGGCTACACCTTC. It translates to CASRDGGLGDYGYTF.

The rearrangement links TRBV2 to TRBJ1-4; D is unresolved. CDR3 length equals 12 residues. Germline CDR1 reads SNHLY; CDR2 reads FYNNEI. Trimming stripped 6 bases from V and 5 bases from J, with 7 bases between. The CDR3 sequence: CASRFRNEKLFF. The CDR3 bases are TGTGCCAGCAGGTTCAGGAATGAAAAACTGTTTTTT.

This chain connects TRBV6-1 to TRBJ1-1; 7 bases line up with TRBD1. V lost 5 bases and J lost 1; bases outside the gene matches: 7. The germline V gene has CDR1 MNHNS and CDR2 SASEGT. The CDR3 extends over 15 amino acids. The CDR3 DNA reads as TGTGCCAGCAGTATCTACGGGACAGCGAACACTGAAGCTTTCTTT. It encodes CASSIYGTANTEAFF.

The chain employs TRBV9 and TRBJ2-7; D might be TRBD1 or TRBD2, each matching 5 bases. The CDR3 contains 13 residues. The V gene lost 4 bases and the J gene lost 6 bases, with 14 bases spanning the gap. Germline V gene lookup returns CDR1 SGDLS and CDR2 YYNGEE. In DNA, the CDR3 is TGTGCCAGCAGCCCGGGACCTACAGGCGAGCAGTACTTC. It encodes CASSPGPTGEQYF.

The chain recombines TRBV6-6 with TRBJ2-2; 12 bases align to TRBD2. CDR1 and CDR2 (germline): MNHNY, SVGAGI (reference sequence). The CDR3 sequence is 18 residues long. V dropped 5 bases and J dropped 3; count of bases not matched to a gene: 10. The CDR3 sequence is CASSRSTSGRMDTGELFF. The CDR3 DNA is TGTGCCAGCAGTCGCTCCACTAGCGGGAGGATGGACACCGGGGAGCTGTTTTTT.

The chain carries TRBV7-9 and TRBJ2-7, with D perhaps TRBD1 (5 bases). The V gene's germline CDR1 is SEHNR and CDR2 FQNEAQ (reference sequence). CDR3 length: 12 residues. Trimming took 5 bases from V and 6 from J, leaving 11 bases between them. The CDR3 nucleotides read TGTGCCAGCAGCCCCCTTAGGGGCGAGCAGTACTTC. This sequence encodes CASSPLRGEQYF.

This clone occurred once. This chain joins TRBV29-1 and TRBJ1-2; 7 bases agree with TRBD1. CDR1 is SQVTM and CDR2 is ANQGSEA in the germline V gene. Germline trimming cut 4 bases from V and 7 bases from J; bases unmatched to any gene: 15. This CDR3 spans 15 amino acids. The CDR3 coding sequence is TGCAGCGTTGCCGCGACAGGGAGCGAGGGGCTTGGCTACACCTTC. Residues: CSVAATGSEGLGYTF.

The chain recombines TRBV24-1 with TRBJ2-3; D assignment may be TRBD1 or TRBD2 (6 bases each). CDR3 size: 15 residues. The germline CDR1 and CDR2 sequences are KGHDR and SFDVKD. The V gene lost 3 bases and the J gene lost 3 bases, with 12 bases spanning the gap. CDR3 sequence (DNA): TGTGCCACCAGTGATAGGCAGGGGAGGACAGATACGCAGTATTTT. It specifies CATSDRQGRTDTQYF.

The chain has TRBV24-1 and TRBJ2-6; tentatively, D is TRBD2 (6 bases). CDR1 and CDR2 (germline): KGHDR, SFDVKD. The V and J ends lost 2 bases and 2 bases respectively, with 12 bases between them. The CDR3 is 17 amino acids. CDR3 coding DNA: TGTGCCACCAGTGATTATGCGGGATCAGCTGGGGCCAACGTCCTGACTTTC. Translated: CATSDYAGSAGANVLTF.

The chain has TRBV6-2 or TRBV6-3 and TRBJ2-7, with 7 nucleotides matching TRBD2. The V segment lost 4 bases and the J segment 0 bases; nucleotides outside the gene matches: 15. Germline CDR1 and CDR2: MNHEY and SVGEGT. CDR3 length equals 18 residues. The CDR3 protein is CASSSYWASGSSSYEQYF. In DNA form, the CDR3 reads TGTGCCAGCAGTTCCTATTGGGCTAGCGGTTCCAGCTCCTACGAGCAGTACTTC.